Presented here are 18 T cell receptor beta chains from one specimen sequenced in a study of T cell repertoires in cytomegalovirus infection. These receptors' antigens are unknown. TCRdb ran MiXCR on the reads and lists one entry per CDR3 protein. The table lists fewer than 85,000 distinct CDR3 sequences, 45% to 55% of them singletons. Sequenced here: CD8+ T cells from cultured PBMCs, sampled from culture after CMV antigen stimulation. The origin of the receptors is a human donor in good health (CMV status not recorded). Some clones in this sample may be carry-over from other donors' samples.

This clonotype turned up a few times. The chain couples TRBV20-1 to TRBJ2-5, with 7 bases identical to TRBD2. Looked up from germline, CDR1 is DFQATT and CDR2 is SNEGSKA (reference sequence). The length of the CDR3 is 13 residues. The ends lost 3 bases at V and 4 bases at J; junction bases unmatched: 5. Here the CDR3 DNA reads TGCAGTGCTAGTCCCCGACTAGCAGAGACCCAGTACTTC. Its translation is CSASPRLAETQYF.

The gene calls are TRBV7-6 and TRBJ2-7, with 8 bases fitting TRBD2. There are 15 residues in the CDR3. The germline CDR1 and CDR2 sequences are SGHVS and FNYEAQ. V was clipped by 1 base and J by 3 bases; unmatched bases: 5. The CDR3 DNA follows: TGTGCCAGCAGCTTAGAACTAGCGGCAGGCTACGAGCAGTACTTC. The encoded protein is CASSLELAAGYEQYF. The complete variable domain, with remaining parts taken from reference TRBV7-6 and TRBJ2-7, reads GAGVSQSPRYKVTKRGQDVALRCDPISGHVSLYWYRQALGQGPEFLTYFNYEAQQDKSGLPNDRFSAERPEGSISTLTIQRTEQRDSAMYRCASSLELAAGYEQYFGPGTRLTVT.

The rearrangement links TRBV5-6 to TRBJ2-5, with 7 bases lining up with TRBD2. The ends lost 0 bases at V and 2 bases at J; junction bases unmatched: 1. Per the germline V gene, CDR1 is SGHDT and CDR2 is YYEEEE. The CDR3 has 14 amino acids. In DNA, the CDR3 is TGTGCCAGCAGCTTGGGACTAGCTCAAGAGACCCAGTACTTC. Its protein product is CASSLGLAQETQYF.

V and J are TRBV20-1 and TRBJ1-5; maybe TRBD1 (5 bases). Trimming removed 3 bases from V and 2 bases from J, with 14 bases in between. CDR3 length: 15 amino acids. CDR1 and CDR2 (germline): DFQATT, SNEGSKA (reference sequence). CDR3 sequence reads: CSASDGGAGNQPQHF. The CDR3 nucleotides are TGCAGTGCTAGTGATGGTGGGGCGGGCAATCAGCCCCAGCATTTT.

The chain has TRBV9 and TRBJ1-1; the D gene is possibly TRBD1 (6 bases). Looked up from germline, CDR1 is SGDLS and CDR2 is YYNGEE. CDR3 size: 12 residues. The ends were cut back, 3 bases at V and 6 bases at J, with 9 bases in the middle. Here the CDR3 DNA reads TGTGCCAGCAGCGGTAGGGGGTCTGAAGCTTTCTTT. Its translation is CASSGRGSEAFF.

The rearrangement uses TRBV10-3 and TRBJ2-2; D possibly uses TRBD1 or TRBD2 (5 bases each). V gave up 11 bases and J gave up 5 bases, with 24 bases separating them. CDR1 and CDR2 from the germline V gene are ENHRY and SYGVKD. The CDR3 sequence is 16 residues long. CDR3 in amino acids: CAANRDPKMRTGELFF. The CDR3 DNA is TGTGCCGCTAACCGGGACCCTAAAATGAGGACCGGGGAGCTGTTTTTT.

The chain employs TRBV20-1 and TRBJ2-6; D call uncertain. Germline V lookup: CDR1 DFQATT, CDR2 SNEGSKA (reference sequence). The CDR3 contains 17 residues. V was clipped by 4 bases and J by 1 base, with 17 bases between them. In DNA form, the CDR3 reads TGCAGTGCTATAGGATGGGCGGCTGGATCTGGGGCCAACGTCCTGACTTTC. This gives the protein CSAIGWAAGSGANVLTF.

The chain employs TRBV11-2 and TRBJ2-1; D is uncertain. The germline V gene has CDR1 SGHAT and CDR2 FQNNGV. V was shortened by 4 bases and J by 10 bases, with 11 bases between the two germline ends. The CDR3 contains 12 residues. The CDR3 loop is CASSSRAAEQFF. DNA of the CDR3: TGTGCCAGCAGCTCCCGGGCGGCCGAGCAGTTCTTC. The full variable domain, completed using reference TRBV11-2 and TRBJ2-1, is EAGVAQSPRYKIIEKRQSVAFWCNPISGHATLYWYQQILGQGPKLLIQFQNNGVVDDSQLPKDRFSAERLKGVDSTLKIQPAKLEDSAVYLCASSSRAAEQFFGPGTRLTVL.

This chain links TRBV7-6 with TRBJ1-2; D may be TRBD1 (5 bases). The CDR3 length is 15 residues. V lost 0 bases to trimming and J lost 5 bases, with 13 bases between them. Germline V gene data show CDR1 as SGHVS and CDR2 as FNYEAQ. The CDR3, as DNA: TGTGCCAGCAGCTTAGCGGACGGGGCGGTTTATGGCTACACCTTC. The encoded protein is CASSLADGAVYGYTF.

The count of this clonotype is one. The CDR3 here is CASSSPSELAEQYF. The CDR3 nucleotides are TGTGCCAGCAGCTCTCCCTCCGAACTGGCCGAGCAGTACTTC. The chain links TRBV5-4 to TRBJ2-7, with D unresolved. Germline CDR1 SGHNT, CDR2 YYREEE (reference sequence). The CDR3 extends over 14 amino acids. The V end lost 3 bases, the J end lost 6 bases, and 16 bases lay between the germline ends.

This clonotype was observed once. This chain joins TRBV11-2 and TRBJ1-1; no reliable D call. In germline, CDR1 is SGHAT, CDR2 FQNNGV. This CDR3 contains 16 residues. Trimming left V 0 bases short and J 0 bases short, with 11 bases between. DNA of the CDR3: TGTGCCAGCAGCTTAGATGGACGGAACATGAACACTGAAGCTTTCTTT. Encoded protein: CASSLDGRNMNTEAFF.

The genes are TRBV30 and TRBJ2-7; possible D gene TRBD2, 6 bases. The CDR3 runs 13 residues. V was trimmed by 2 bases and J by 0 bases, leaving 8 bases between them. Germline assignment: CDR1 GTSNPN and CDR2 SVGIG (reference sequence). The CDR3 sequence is CAWSPGGSYEQYF. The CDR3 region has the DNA TGTGCCTGGAGTCCCGGGGGCTCCTACGAGCAGTACTTC.

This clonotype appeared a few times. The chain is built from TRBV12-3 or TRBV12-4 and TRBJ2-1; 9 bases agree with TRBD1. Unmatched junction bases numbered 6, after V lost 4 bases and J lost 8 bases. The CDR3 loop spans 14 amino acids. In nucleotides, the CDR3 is TGTGCCAGCAGTTCGGGACAGGGAATCGATGAGCAGTTCTTC. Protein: CASSSGQGIDEQFF.

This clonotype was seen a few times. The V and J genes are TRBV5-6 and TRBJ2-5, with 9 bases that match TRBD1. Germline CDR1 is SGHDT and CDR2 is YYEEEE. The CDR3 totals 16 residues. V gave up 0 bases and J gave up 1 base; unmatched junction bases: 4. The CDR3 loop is CASSLAGQGIQETQYF. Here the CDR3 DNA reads TGTGCCAGCAGCTTGGCGGGACAGGGTATCCAAGAGACCCAGTACTTC.

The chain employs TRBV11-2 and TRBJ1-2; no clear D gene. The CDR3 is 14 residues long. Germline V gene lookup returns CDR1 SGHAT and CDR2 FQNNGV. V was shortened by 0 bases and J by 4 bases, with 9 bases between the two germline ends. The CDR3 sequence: CASSLEDPRYGYTF. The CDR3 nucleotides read TGTGCCAGCAGCTTAGAAGACCCACGCTATGGCTACACCTTC.

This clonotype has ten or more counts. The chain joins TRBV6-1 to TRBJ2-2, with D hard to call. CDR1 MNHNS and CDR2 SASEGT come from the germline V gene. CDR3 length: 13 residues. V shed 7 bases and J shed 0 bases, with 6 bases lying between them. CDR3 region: CASKPTNTGELFF. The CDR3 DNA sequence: TGTGCCAGCAAACCGACGAACACCGGGGAGCTGTTTTTT.

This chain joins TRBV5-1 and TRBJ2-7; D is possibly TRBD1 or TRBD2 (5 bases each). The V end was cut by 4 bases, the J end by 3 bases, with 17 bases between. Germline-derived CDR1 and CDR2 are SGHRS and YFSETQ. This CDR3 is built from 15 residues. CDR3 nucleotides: TGCGCCAGCAGCCCTAGTTGGGGGAAGAGCTACGAGCAGTACTTC. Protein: CASSPSWGKSYEQYF.

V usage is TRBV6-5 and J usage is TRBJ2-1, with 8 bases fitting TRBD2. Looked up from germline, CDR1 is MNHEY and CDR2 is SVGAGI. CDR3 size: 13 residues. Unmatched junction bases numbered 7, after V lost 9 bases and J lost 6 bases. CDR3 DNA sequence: TGTGCCAGTTCCTCGGGAGGGCCCAATGAGCAGTTCTTC. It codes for CASSSGGPNEQFF.